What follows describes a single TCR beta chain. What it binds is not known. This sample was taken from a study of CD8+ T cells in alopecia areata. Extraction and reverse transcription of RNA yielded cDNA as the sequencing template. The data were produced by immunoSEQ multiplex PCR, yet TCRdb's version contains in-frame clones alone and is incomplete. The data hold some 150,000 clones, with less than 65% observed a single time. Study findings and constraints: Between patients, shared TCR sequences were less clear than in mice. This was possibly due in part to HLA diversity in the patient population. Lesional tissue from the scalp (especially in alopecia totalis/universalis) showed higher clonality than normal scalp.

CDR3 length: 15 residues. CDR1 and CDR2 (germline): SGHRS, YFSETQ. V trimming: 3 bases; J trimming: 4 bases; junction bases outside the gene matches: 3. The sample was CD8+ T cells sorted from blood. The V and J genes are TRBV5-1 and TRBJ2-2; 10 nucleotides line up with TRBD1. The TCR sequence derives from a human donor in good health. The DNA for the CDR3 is TGCGCCAGCAGCTCCGGGACAGGGGTCACCGGGGAGCTGTTTTTT. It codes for CASSSGTGVTGELFF.